The source of this TCR beta chain is a study of blood T cell repertoires in COVID-19. Study summary: The samples span acute and convalescent COVID-19 from the United States, Italy and Spain. Sources were T cells, B-cell-depleted T cells, or PBMCs; the material itself was cDNA or gDNA.

The CDR3 has 16 residues. Per germline, CDR1 SGHNT and CDR2 YENEEA. Trimming shortened V by 0 bases and J by 3 bases, and 15 bases separated the two germline ends. Methods used by the authors: Estimated nucleated cell counts came from reference gene primer amplification. Sequencing was performed with immunoSEQ multiplex PCR; in TCRdb, only in-frame clones are kept and a portion is missing. Clone size and the V and J calls come from that table; the DNA yielded D and trimming. This table holds approximately 250,000 clones, about 86% found once. Sample: peripheral blood. The genes are TRBV11-3 and TRBJ2-7, with a tentative D call TRBD2 (5 bases). The TCR originated in a man younger than 30 with active or convalescent COVID-19. CDR3 DNA: TGTGCCAGCAGCTTAGAGTACTGGGGAGCGAGCTACGAGCAGTACTTC. It codes for CASSLEYWGASYEQYF.